One and the same sample provided the 17 T cell receptor beta chains below, sequenced in a study of T cell responses to AZD1222 COVID-19 vaccine. This table comes from immunoSEQ multiplex PCR, and its TCRdb copy is limited to in-frame clones, with some not included. This sample has fewer than 150,000 clones; 70% to 90% occur once, and the top ten carry 4.7%. The sequencing used peripheral blood, collected on day 0 of AZD1222 vaccination. Every receptor here comes from an adult in good health.

This chain links TRBV7-9 with TRBJ2-5; 9 nucleotides line up with TRBD2. Per germline, CDR1 SEHNR and CDR2 FQNEAQ (reference sequence). The CDR3 is made up of 17 amino acids. V gave up 3 bases and J gave up 5 bases; unmatched junction bases: 13. The CDR3 protein is CASSFFSPAGGAETQYF. The DNA for the CDR3 is TGTGCCAGCAGCTTTTTTTCGCCAGCGGGGGGTGCCGAGACCCAGTACTTC.

The V call is TRBV28, the J call TRBJ2-7; TRBD1 matches 10 bases. In germline, CDR1 is MDHEN, CDR2 SYDVKM. The ends lost 4 bases at V and 6 bases at J; junction bases unmatched: 6. The CDR3 runs 14 residues. CDR3 loop: CASSYTGQGIEQYF. The CDR3 DNA reads TGTGCCAGCAGTTATACGGGACAGGGGATCGAGCAGTACTTC.

The chain joins TRBV12-5 to TRBJ1-2; D call uncertain. Germline CDR1 LGHNT, CDR2 FRNRAP. The CDR3 extends over 13 amino acids. Trimming removed 3 bases at V and 2 bases at J, with 7 bases between. The CDR3 sequence is CASGFDGNYGYTF. The DNA for the CDR3 is TGTGCTAGTGGTTTCGACGGAAACTATGGCTACACCTTC.

The V and J genes are TRBV2 and TRBJ2-7, with D perhaps TRBD2 (7 bases). CDR1 and CDR2 from the germline V gene are SNHLY and FYNNEI. The V and J ends lost 6 bases and 5 bases respectively, with 20 bases between them. The CDR3 covers 15 residues. CDR3 in DNA: TGTGCCAGCAGAGGGGGGGGCGCGAGTCAGGACGAGCAGTACTTC. Translation: CASRGGGASQDEQYF.

The V call is TRBV28, the J call TRBJ1-5; tentatively, D is TRBD1 (5 bases). Germline assignment: CDR1 MDHEN and CDR2 SYDVKM. V gave up 2 bases and J gave up 1 base, with 12 bases separating them. The CDR3 has 16 residues. The chain's CDR3 is CASSLGGAESNQPQHF. The CDR3, as DNA: TGTGCCAGCAGTTTAGGCGGGGCAGAGAGCAATCAGCCCCAGCATTTT.

This clone appeared a single time. The rearrangement joins TRBV12-5 to TRBJ1-2; 7 bases are shared with TRBD1. This CDR3 has 15 amino acids. Germline V gene data show CDR1 as LGHNT and CDR2 as FRNRAP. Trimming cost V 4 bases and J 6 bases; bases outside gene matches: 11. Here the CDR3 DNA reads TGTGCTAGTGGTTCATACAGGGGCCGGGTGCATGGCTACACCTTC. Protein product: CASGSYRGRVHGYTF.

The rearrangement links TRBV6-6 to TRBJ1-2; D is unresolved. Germline lookup yields CDR1 MNHNY and CDR2 SVGAGI (reference sequence). The CDR3 consists of 13 residues. With 8 bases removed from V and 2 bases from J, the gap between germline ends came to 12 bases. CDR3 region: CASFSASNYGYTF. DNA for the CDR3: TGTGCCAGCTTTTCAGCTTCAAACTATGGCTACACCTTC.

The chain is built from TRBV7-9 and TRBJ2-1; 13 bases fit TRBD2. Trimming took 10 bases from V and 7 from J; bases not matched to a gene: 4. This CDR3 has 13 amino acids. Germline CDR1 is SEHNR and CDR2 is FQNEAQ (reference sequence). The CDR3 protein is CAIKGLAGNEQFF. The CDR3 DNA sequence: TGTGCCATAAAGGGACTAGCGGGGAATGAGCAGTTCTTC.

The rearrangement links TRBV6-2 or TRBV6-3 to TRBJ2-7, with D hard to call. This CDR3 comprises 12 residues. The V gene lost 5 bases and the J gene lost 3 bases, with 8 bases spanning the gap. Germline CDR1 MNHEY, CDR2 SVGEGT. The DNA of the CDR3 is TGTGCCAGCAGTATTCGGAGCTACGAGCAGTACTTC. Protein sequence: CASSIRSYEQYF.

The chain employs TRBV15 and TRBJ2-3; tentatively, D is TRBD1 or TRBD2 (6 bases each). Looked up from germline, CDR1 is LNHNV and CDR2 is YYDKDF (reference sequence). The CDR3 sequence is 18 residues long. V lost 0 bases, J lost 5 bases, and 21 bases lay in between. CDR3 residues: CATSRDEGPGAYEDTQYF. CDR3 nucleotides: TGTGCCACCAGCAGAGATGAGGGGCCGGGGGCCTATGAAGATACGCAGTATTTT.

The chain has TRBV11-2 and TRBJ1-6; tentatively, D is TRBD1 (5 bases). The germline V gene encodes CDR1 SGHAT and CDR2 FQNNGV. Trimming stripped 6 bases from V and 7 bases from J, with 19 bases between. The CDR3 contains 16 residues. CDR3 coding DNA: TGTGCCAGCAGTCTTACAGGATATAGTTGGAATTCACCCCTCCACTTT. Amino acids: CASSLTGYSWNSPLHF.

V usage is TRBV27 and J usage is TRBJ1-1; 9 bases are shared with TRBD1. J was trimmed by 5 bases and V by 8 bases; bases with no gene match: 12. The CDR3 runs to 15 residues. Germline CDR1 and CDR2: MNHEY and SMNVEV (reference sequence). CDR3 DNA sequence: TGTGCCAGCGAAGGACAGGGGAGAGCGAAAACTGAAGCTTTCTTT. Its protein product is CASEGQGRAKTEAFF.

The chain combines TRBV4-2 with TRBJ2-7; 7 positions agree with TRBD2. Germline assignment: CDR1 LGHNA and CDR2 YNFKEQ. The CDR3 loop spans 15 amino acids. After removal of 1 base from V and 2 bases from J, the junction contained 5 bases not matched to a gene. This chain's CDR3 is CASSQAGGLTYEQYF. CDR3 DNA sequence: TGTGCCAGCAGCCAAGCGGGGGGACTCACCTACGAGCAGTACTTC.

This clone was observed once. The chain links TRBV2 to TRBJ1-1, with 8 positions matching TRBD1. Germline-derived CDR1 and CDR2 are SNHLY and FYNNEI. The CDR3 runs 17 residues. V shed 7 bases, J shed 4 bases, and the junction held 17 bases outside the gene matches. The CDR3 sequence: CASTIAGRGRAVTEAFF. The CDR3 DNA reads TGTGCCAGCACCATAGCGGGCAGGGGGCGCGCGGTCACTGAAGCTTTCTTT.

This rearrangement joins TRBV6-5 to TRBJ1-2; D not resolved. Trimming cost V 7 bases and J 2 bases, with 11 bases left between them. The germline CDR1 and CDR2 sequences are MNHEY and SVGAGI. The CDR3 loop spans 13 amino acids. This CDR3 is CASKLGSNYGYTF. The CDR3 nucleotides read TGTGCCAGCAAGCTTGGTTCGAACTATGGCTACACCTTC.

This chain's CDR3 is CASSLYSGPGAFF. DNA for the CDR3: TGTGCCAGCAGCTTGTATTCAGGCCCCGGAGCTTTCTTT. The chain employs TRBV5-4 and TRBJ1-1, with D unresolved. V lost 1 base, J lost 10 bases, and 14 bases lay in between. CDR3 length: 13 residues. Germline values: CDR1 SGHNT, CDR2 YYREEE (reference sequence).

The rearrangement joins TRBV11-2 to TRBJ2-1; no reliable D call. Trimming took off 8 bases at V and 2 bases at J, with 4 bases between the two ends. Per the germline V gene, CDR1 is SGHAT and CDR2 is FQNNGV. This CDR3 has 11 amino acids. The CDR3 sequence: CASGPYNEQFF. The CDR3 bases are TGTGCCAGCGGGCCCTACAATGAGCAGTTCTTC.